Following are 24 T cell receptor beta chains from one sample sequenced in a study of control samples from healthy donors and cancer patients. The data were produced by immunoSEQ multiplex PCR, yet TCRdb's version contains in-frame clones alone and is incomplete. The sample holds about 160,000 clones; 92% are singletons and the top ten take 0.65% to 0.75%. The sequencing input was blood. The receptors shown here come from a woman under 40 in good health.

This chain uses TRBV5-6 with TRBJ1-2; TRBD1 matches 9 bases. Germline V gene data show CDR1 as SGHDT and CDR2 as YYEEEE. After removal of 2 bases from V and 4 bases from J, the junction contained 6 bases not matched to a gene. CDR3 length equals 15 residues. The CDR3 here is CASSFPGQGAYGYTF. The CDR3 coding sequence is TGTGCCAGCAGCTTCCCGGGACAGGGAGCCTATGGCTACACCTTC.

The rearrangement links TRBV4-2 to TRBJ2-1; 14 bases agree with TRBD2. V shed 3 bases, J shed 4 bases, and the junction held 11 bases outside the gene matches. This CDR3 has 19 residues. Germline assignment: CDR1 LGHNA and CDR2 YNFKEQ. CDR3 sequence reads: CASSHLATSGRAGYNEQFF. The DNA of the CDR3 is TGTGCCAGCAGCCATCTTGCGACTAGCGGGAGGGCCGGGTACAATGAGCAGTTCTTC.

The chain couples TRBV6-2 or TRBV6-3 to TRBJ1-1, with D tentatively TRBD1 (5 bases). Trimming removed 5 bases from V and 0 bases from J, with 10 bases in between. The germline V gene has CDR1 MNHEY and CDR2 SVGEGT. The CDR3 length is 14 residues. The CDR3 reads CASSHRGLNTEAFF. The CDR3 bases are TGTGCCAGCAGTCACCGGGGCCTGAACACTGAAGCTTTCTTT.

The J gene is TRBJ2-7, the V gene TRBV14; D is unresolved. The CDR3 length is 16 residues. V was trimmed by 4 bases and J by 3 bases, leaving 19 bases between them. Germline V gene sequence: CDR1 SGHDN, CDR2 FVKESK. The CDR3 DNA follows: TGTGCCAGCAGCCCGCTCGACATTGGCCCTCTCTACGAGCAGTACTTC. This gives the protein CASSPLDIGPLYEQYF.

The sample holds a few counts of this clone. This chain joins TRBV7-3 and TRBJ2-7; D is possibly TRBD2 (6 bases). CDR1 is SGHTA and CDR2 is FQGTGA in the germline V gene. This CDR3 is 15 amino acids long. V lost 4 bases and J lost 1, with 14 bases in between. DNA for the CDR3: TGTGCCAGCAGCTCAGAGGCGGGACGTTCCTACGAGCAGTACTTC. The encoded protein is CASSSEAGRSYEQYF.

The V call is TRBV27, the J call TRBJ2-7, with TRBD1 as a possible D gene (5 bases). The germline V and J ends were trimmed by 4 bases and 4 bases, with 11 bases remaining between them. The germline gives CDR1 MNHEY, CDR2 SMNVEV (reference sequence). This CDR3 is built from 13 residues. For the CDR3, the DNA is TGTGCCAGCAGTTGGACACCACTTTACGAGCAGTACTTC. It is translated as CASSWTPLYEQYF.

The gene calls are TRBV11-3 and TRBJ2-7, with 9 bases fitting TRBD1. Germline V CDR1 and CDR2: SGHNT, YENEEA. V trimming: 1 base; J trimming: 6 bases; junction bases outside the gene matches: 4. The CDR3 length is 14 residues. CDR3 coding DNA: TGTGCCAGCAGCTTAGGACAGGGGGTCTCCGAGCAGTACTTC. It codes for CASSLGQGVSEQYF. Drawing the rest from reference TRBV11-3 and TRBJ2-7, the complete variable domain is EAGVVQSPRYKIIEKKQPVAFWCNPISGHNTLYWYLQNLGQGPELLIRYENEEAVDDSQLPKDRFSAERLKGVDSTLKIQPAELGDSAVYLCASSLGQGVSEQYFGPGTRLTVT.

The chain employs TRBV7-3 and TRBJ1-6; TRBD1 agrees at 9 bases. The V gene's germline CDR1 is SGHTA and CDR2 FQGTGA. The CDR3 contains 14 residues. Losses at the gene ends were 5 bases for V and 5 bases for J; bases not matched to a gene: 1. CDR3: CASSRDRDNSPLHF. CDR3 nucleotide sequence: TGTGCCAGCAGCCGGGACAGGGATAATTCACCCCTCCACTTT.

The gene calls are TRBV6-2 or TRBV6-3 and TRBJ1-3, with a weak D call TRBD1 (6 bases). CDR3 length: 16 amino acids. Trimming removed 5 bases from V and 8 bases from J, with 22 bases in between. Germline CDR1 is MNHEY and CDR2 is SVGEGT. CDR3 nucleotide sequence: TGTGCCAGCAGTCTTCGCTCGGGACCAGGGGAAGACACCATATATTTT. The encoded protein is CASSLRSGPGEDTIYF.

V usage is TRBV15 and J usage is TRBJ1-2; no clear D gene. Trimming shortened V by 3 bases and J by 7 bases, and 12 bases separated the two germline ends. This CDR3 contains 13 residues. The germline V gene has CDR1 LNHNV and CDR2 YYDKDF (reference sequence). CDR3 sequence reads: CATSREIGIGYTF. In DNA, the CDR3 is TGTGCCACCAGCAGGGAGATAGGGATTGGCTACACCTTC.

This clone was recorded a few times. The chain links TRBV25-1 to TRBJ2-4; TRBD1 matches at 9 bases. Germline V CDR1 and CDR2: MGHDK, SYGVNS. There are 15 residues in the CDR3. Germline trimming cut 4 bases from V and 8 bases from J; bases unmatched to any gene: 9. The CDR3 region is CASSAPRGTGYIQYF. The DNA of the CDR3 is TGTGCCAGCAGTGCCCCGCGGGGGACAGGGTACATTCAGTACTTC.

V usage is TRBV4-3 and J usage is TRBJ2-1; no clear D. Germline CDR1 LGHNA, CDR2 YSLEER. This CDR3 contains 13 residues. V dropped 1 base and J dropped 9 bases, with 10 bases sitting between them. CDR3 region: CASSQAPLSEQFF. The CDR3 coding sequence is TGCGCCAGCAGCCAAGCCCCGCTGAGTGAGCAGTTCTTC.

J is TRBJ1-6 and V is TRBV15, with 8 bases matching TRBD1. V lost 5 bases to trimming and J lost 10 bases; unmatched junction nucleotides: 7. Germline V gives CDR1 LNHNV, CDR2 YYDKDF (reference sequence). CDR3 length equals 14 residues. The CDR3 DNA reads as TGTGCCACCAGCTCCGGGACAGGTCCCTCACCCCTCCACTTT. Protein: CATSSGTGPSPLHF. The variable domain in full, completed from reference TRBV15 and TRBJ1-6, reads DAMVIQNPRYQVTQFGKPVTLSCSQTLNHNVMYWYQQKSSQAPKLLFHYYDKDFNNEADTPDNFQSRRPNTSFCFLDIRSPGLGDTAMYLCATSSGTGPSPLHFGNGTRLTVT.

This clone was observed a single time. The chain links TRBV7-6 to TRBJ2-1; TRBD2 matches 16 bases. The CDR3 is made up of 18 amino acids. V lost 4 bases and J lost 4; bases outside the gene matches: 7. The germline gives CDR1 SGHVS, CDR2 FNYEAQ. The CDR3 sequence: CASSSGTSGRAGYNEQFF. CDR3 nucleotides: TGTGCCAGCAGCTCCGGGACTAGCGGGAGGGCCGGGTACAATGAGCAGTTCTTC.

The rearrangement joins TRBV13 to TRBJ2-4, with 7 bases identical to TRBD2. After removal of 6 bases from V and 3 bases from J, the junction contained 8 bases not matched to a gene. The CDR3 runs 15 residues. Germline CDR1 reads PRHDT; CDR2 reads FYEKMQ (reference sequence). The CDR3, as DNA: TGTGCCAGCAGAATTCTTGGGGAGGGCAAAAACATTCAGTACTTC. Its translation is CASRILGEGKNIQYF.

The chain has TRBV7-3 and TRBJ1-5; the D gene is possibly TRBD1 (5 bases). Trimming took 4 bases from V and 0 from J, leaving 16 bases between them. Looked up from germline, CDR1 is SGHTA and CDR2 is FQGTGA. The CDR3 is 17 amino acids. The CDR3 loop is CASSCPPRGVSNQPQHF. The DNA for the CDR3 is TGTGCCAGCAGCTGCCCCCCGCGGGGCGTTAGCAATCAGCCCCAGCATTTT.

The CDR3 nucleotides read TGTGCCAGCAGTGGCCAGGGGGCGGGAGATACGCAGTATTTT. As protein: CASSGQGAGDTQYF. This sequence joins TRBV27 and TRBJ2-3; 8 nucleotides align to TRBD1. The CDR3 contains 14 residues. V was pared by 5 bases and J by 5 bases, with 6 bases of the junction left unmatched. Germline V gene sequence: CDR1 MNHEY, CDR2 SMNVEV (reference sequence).

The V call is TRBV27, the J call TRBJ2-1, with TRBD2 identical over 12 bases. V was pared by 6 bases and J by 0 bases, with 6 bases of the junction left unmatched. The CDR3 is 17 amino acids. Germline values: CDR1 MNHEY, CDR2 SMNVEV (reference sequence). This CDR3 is CASSMTSGSRSYNEQFF. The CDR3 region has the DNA TGTGCCAGCAGCATGACTAGCGGGAGCCGCTCCTACAATGAGCAGTTCTTC.

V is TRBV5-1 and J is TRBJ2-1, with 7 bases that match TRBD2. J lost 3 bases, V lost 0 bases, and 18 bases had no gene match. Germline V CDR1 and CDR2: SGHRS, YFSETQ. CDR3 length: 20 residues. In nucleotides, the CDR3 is TGCGCCAGCAGCTTGGAATCGCTAGCGGCAATTCTAGCAAGCTACAATGAGCAGTTCTTC. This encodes CASSLESLAAILASYNEQFF.

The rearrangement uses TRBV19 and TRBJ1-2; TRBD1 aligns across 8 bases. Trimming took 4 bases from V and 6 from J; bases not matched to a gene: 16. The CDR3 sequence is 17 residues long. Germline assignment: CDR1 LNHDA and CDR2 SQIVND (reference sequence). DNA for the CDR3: TGTGCCAGTAGTAGCGGACAGGGAAGAGCTGGGAATCATGGCTACACCTTC. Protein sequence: CASSSGQGRAGNHGYTF.

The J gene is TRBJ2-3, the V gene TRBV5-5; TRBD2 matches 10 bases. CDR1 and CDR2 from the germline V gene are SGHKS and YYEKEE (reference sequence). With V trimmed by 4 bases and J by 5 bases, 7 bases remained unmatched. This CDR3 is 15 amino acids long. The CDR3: CASSPVTSGVDTQYF. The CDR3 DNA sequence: TGTGCCAGCAGCCCCGTCACTAGCGGGGTAGATACGCAGTATTTT. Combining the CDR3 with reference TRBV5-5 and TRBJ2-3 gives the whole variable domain DAGVTQSPTHLIKTRGQQVTLRCSPISGHKSVSWYQQVLGQGPQFIFQYYEKEERGRGNFPDRFSARQFPNYSSELNVNALLLGDSALYLCASSPVTSGVDTQYFGPGTRLTVL.

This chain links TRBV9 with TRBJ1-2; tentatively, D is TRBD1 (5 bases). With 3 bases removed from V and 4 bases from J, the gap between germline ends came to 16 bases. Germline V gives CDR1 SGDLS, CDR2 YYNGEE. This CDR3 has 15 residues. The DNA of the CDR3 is TGTGCCAGCAGCGCCCGCGGGGGAACCCCCTATGGCTACACCTTC. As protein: CASSARGGTPYGYTF.

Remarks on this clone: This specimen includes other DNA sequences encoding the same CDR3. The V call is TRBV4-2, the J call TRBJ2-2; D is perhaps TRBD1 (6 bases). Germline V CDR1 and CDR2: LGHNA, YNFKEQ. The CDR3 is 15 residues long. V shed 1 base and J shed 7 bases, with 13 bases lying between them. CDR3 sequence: CASSQVEGGGGELFF. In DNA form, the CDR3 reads TGTGCCAGCAGCCAAGTGGAAGGGGGTGGCGGGGAGCTGTTTTTT.

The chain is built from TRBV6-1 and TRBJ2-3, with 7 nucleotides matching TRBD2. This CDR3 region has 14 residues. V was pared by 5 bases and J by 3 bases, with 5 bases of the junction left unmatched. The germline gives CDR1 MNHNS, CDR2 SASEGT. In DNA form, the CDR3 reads TGTGCCAGCAGTTCGACTAGCAGTACAGATACGCAGTATTTT. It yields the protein CASSSTSSTDTQYF.